This T cell receptor beta chain derives from a study of blood T cells in healthy people across ages. About the research overall: Researchers report that template switching captured about one barcoded beta molecule per two T cells. General study findings and limits: PBMCs that were unsorted prevented a conclusive naive versus antigen-experienced comparison.

For this clonotype: Antigen: not known.

Sample-barcoded 5' priming and a J-beta primer mix drove a second PCR of roughly 7 to 11 cycles. With 12 random nucleotides, a template-switch adaptor tagged each individual cDNA molecule. TCRdb itself ran the 5' RACE reads through MiXCR, one entry per CDR3 protein. The sample includes fewer than 750,000 distinct CDR3 sequences, around 48% seen only once; the top ten take 20% to 25%. The V gene's germline CDR1 is SQVTM and CDR2 ANQGSEA. There are 14 residues in the CDR3. This sequence was found in a man older than 75 in good health. Input material: blood. V is TRBV29-1 and J is TRBJ2-1; the match to TRBD2 covers 7 bases. The J call is uncertain, as TRBJ2-7 better fits the DNA end. CDR3 residues: CSVAVGGSSYEQYF. CDR3 sequence (DNA): TGCAGCGTTGCAGTGGGGGGGTCCTCCTACGAGCAGTACTTC.